This record concerns one TCR beta chain sequence. Under the authors' procedure: The authors estimated nucleated cell counts from reference gene primer amplification. The repertoire was sequenced with immunoSEQ multiplex PCR; TCRdb's copy has only in-frame clones and lacks some. Clonal size and the V and J genes are those of that table, whereas D and trimming came from the DNA. The sample records approximately 40,000 clones, about 90% being singletons. The CDR3 is made up of 14 amino acids. V dropped 8 bases and J dropped 0 bases, with 11 bases sitting between them. Germline loops: CDR1 LNHDA, CDR2 SQIVND (reference sequence). The data are from a study of blood T cell repertoires in COVID-19.

This sequence joins TRBV19 and TRBJ1-3, with a weak D call TRBD1 (6 bases). This TCR was sampled from a woman older than 75 with acute or convalescent COVID-19. The sequencing sample was made of peripheral blood. CDR3 nucleotide sequence: TGTGCCAGTCAACAGGGCGACTCTGGAAACACCATATATTTT. It codes for CASQQGDSGNTIYF.